These 10 T cell receptor beta chains were sequenced from one sample in a study of identical twins. Via MiXCR, TCRdb re-called the 5' RACE reads, giving one row per CDR3 protein. Of about 330,000 distinct CDR3 sequences listed, over 9% are singletons. The data were also submitted as part of a second study, on yellow fever vaccine responses in identical twins.

The sample taken for sequencing was CD8+ T cells sorted from blood. These receptors were taken from a woman between 18 and 29 years old in good health.

This clonotype has more than one count but fewer than ten. The chain links TRBV7-9 to TRBJ2-2; 8 bases line up with TRBD2. V dropped 0 bases and J dropped 1; count of bases not matched to a gene: 4. The germline V gene has CDR1 SEHNR and CDR2 FQNEAQ (reference sequence). CDR3 length: 17 residues. This CDR3 reads CASSLAGLAGNTGELFF. CDR3 coding DNA: TGTGCCAGCAGCTTAGCGGGCCTAGCGGGGAACACCGGGGAGCTGTTTTTT.

This clonotype was seen only a few times. J is TRBJ2-1 and V is TRBV13; 8 nucleotides line up with TRBD2. CDR1 is PRHDT and CDR2 is FYEKMQ in the germline V gene (reference sequence). The CDR3 covers 15 residues. V shed 3 bases and J 9 bases; nucleotides not matched to a gene: 10. CDR3 DNA sequence: TGTGCCAGCAGCTTTACGACCAGCGGGAGCAGTGAGCAGTTCTTC. It specifies CASSFTTSGSSEQFF.

This clonotype was counted between two and nine times. V usage is TRBV28 and J usage is TRBJ1-1; 10 nucleotides agree with TRBD1. Germline lookup yields CDR1 MDHEN and CDR2 SYDVKM. CDR3 length equals 16 residues. The trim removed 2 bases at V and 3 bases at J, leaving 6 bases unmatched. CDR3 region: CASSLRFGQGDTEAFF. The DNA of the CDR3 is TGTGCCAGCAGTTTAAGGTTTGGACAGGGGGACACTGAAGCTTTCTTT.

This clonotype occurred a few times. The chain is built from TRBV19 and TRBJ2-1; 8 bases are a match to TRBD2. V trimming: 1 base; J trimming: 8 bases; junction bases outside the gene matches: 4. The CDR3 runs 14 residues. The germline V gene has CDR1 LNHDA and CDR2 SQIVND (reference sequence). Here the CDR3 reads CASSIGVSGDEQFF. CDR3 nucleotide sequence: TGTGCCAGTAGTATAGGCGTTAGCGGGGATGAGCAGTTCTTC.

The chain links TRBV15 to TRBJ1-1; no definite D call. CDR3 length: 12 amino acids. The V gene's germline CDR1 is LNHNV and CDR2 YYDKDF (reference sequence). Trimming removed 5 bases from V and 2 bases from J, with 6 bases in between. The DNA for the CDR3 is TGTGCCACCAGCCCGATTAACACTGAAGCTTTCTTT. Amino acids: CATSPINTEAFF.

This clonotype was seen many times. The V gene is TRBV27, the J gene TRBJ2-1; D remains unclear. Germline loops: CDR1 MNHEY, CDR2 SMNVEV (reference sequence). CDR3 length equals 15 residues. The V and J ends lost 5 bases and 0 bases respectively, with 11 bases between them. The CDR3 nucleotides read TGTGCCAGCAGTCCGGTCATCAGCTCCTACAATGAGCAGTTCTTC. This codes for CASSPVISSYNEQFF.

This clonotype was seen repeatedly, ten times or more. The chain is built from TRBV5-5 and TRBJ2-7, with no clear D. V was pared by 0 bases and J by 2 bases, with 6 bases between. The CDR3 is made up of 13 amino acids. The germline CDR1 and CDR2 sequences are SGHKS and YYEKEE (reference sequence). CDR3 sequence: CASSLDSPYEQYF. CDR3 nucleotide sequence: TGTGCCAGCAGCTTGGACAGCCCCTACGAGCAGTACTTC. The entire variable domain, with the rest obtained from reference TRBV5-5 and TRBJ2-7, is as follows: DAGVTQSPTHLIKTRGQQVTLRCSPISGHKSVSWYQQVLGQGPQFIFQYYEKEERGRGNFPDRFSARQFPNYSSELNVNALLLGDSALYLCASSLDSPYEQYFGPGTRLTVT.

This clonotype was seen a few times. CDR3 region: CASIKTGSSLEQYF. The CDR3 DNA sequence: TGTGCCAGCATCAAGACAGGGTCAAGTTTGGAGCAGTACTTC. The chain employs TRBV28 and TRBJ2-7; 7 positions agree with TRBD1. There are 14 residues in the CDR3. V lost 7 bases and J lost 7; bases outside the gene matches: 13. Germline CDR1 MDHEN, CDR2 SYDVKM. Drawing the rest from reference TRBV28 and TRBJ2-7, the complete variable domain is DVKVTQSSRYLVKRTGEKVFLECVQDMDHENMFWYRQDPGLGLRLIYFSYDVKMKEKGDIPEGYSVSREKKERFSLILESASTNQTSMYLCASIKTGSSLEQYFGPGTRLTVT.

In this sample, this clonotype turned up many times. The rearrangement joins TRBV28 to TRBJ2-7; 7 nucleotides agree with TRBD1. The V gene end was trimmed by 8 bases and the J gene end by 1 base; junction bases not matched to a gene: 5. CDR3 size: 13 residues. The germline V gene encodes CDR1 MDHEN and CDR2 SYDVKM. CDR3 sequence: CASVQGPSYEQYF. CDR3 bases: TGTGCCAGCGTACAGGGGCCTTCCTACGAGCAGTACTTC.

This chain connects TRBV19 to TRBJ1-5; D gene unclear. There are 15 residues in the CDR3. The V end lost 3 bases, the J end lost 1 base, and 10 bases lay between the germline ends. Germline V CDR1 and CDR2: LNHDA, SQIVND (reference sequence). CDR3 loop: CASSISEGSNQPQHF. The CDR3 DNA reads as TGTGCCAGTAGTATTTCGGAGGGAAGCAATCAGCCCCAGCATTTT.